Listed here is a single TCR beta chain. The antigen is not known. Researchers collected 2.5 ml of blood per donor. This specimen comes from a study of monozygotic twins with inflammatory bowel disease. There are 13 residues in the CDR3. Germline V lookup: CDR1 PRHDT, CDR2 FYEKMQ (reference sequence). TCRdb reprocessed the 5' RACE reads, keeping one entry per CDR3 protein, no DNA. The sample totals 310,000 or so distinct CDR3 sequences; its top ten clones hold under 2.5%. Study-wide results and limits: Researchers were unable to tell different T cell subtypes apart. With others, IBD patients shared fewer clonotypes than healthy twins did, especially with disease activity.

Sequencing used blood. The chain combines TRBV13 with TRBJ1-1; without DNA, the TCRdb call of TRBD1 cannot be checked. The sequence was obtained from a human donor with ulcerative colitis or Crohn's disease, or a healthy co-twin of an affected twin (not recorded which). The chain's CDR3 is CASSKDRRGEAFF.